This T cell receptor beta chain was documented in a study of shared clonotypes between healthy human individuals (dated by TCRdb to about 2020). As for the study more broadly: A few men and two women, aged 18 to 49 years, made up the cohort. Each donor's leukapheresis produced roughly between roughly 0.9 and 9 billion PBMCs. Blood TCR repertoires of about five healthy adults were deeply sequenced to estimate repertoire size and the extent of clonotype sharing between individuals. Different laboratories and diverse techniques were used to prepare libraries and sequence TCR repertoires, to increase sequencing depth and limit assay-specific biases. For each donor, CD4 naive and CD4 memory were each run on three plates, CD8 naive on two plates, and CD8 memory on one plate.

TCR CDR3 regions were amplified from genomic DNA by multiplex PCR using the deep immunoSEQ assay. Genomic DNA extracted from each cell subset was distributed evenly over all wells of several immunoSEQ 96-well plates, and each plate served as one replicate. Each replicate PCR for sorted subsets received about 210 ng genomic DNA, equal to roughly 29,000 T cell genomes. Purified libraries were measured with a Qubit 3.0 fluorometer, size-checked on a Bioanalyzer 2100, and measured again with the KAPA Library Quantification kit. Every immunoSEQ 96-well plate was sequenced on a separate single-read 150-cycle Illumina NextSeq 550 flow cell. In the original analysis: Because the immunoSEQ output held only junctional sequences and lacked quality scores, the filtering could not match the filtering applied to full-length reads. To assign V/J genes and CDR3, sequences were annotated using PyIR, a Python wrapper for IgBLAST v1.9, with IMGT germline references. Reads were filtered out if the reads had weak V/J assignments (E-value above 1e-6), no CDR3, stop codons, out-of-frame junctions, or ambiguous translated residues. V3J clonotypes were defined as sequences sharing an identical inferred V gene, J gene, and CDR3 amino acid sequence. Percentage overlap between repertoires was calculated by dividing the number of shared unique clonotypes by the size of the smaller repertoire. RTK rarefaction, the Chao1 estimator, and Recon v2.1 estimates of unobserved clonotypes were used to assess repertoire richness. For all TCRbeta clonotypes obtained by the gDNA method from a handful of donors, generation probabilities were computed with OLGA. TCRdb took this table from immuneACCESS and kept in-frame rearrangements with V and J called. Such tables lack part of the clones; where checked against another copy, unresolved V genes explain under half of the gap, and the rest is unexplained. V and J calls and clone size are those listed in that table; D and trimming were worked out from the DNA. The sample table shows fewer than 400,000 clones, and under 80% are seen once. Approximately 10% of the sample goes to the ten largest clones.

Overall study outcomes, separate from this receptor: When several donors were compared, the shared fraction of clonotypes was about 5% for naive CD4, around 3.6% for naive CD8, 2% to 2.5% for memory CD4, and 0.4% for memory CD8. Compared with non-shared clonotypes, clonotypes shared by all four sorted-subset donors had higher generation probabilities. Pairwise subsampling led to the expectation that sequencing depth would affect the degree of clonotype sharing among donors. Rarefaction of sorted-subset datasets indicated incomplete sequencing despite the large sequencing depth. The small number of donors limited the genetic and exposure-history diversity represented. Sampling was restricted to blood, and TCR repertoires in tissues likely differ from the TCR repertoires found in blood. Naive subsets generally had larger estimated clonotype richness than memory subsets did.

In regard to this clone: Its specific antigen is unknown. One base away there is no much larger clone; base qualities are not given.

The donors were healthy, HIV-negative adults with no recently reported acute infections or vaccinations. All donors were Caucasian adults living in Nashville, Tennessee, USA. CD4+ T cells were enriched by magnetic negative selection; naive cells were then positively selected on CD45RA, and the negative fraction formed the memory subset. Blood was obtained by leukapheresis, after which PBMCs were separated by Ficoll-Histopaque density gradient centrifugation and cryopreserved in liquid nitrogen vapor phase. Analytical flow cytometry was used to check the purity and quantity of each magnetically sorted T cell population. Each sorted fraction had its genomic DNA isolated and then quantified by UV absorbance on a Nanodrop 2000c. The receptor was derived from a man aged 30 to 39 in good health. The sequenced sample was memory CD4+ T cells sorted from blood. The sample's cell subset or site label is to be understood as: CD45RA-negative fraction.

The CDR3 region reads CASRRGTAYEQYF. Read as DNA, the sequence is TGTGCCAGCAGACGCGGGACAGCCTACGAGCAGTACTTC. Recombination connected TRBV27 to TRBJ2-7, with a weak D call of TRBD1 (7 bases match). V loses 6 bases of germline sequence and J loses 2 bases, and the interval between the two ends is 11 bases. CDR1 and CDR2 are drawn from the germline V gene (reference sequence): MNHEY, SMNVEV. There are 13 amino acids in the CDR3, from cysteine to phenylalanine inclusive. Only the CDR3 DNA is retained, 39 bases long and in frame from the first base.